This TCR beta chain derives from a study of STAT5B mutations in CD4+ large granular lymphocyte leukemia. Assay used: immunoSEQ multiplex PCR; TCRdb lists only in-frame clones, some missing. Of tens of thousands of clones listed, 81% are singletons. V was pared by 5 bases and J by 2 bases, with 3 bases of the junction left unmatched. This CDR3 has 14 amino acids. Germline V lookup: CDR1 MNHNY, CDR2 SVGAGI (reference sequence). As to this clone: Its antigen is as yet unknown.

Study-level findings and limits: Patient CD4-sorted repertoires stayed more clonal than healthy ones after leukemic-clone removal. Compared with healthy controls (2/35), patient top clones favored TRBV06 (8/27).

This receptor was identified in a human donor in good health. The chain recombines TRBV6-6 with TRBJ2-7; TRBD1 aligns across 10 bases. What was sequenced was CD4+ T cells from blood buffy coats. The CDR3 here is CASSRGTGAYEQYF. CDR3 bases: TGTGCCAGCAGTCGAGGGACAGGGGCCTACGAGCAGTACTTC.